The 12 T cell receptor beta chains in this list originate from one sample, sequenced in a study of OX40 agonist ivuxolimab in advanced cancers. Sequencing used immunoSEQ multiplex PCR; TCRdb keeps in-frame clones, though not all of them. Of about 16,000 clones detected, over 75% appear once; the ten largest clones hold 29%. Material: CD4+ or CD8+ T cells sorted from blood, obtained in a trial of the OX40 agonist ivuxolimab. The receptors derive from an adult with an advanced solid tumor such as melanoma, head and neck, liver or kidney cancer.

The V call is TRBV6-4, the J call TRBJ1-5; 9 nucleotides align to TRBD1. The CDR3 length is 15 residues. V was clipped by 3 bases and J by 7 bases; unmatched bases: 7. In germline, CDR1 is MRHNA, CDR2 SNTAGT. The CDR3 loop reads CASSEDSTGGQPQHF. In DNA form, the CDR3 reads TGTGCCAGCAGTGAAGATTCGACAGGGGGGCAGCCCCAGCATTTT.

The rearrangement uses TRBV5-4 and TRBJ2-5; D possibly corresponds to TRBD1 (6 bases). CDR1 SGHNT and CDR2 YYREEE come from the germline V gene (reference sequence). CDR3 length equals 15 residues. V lost 6 bases and J lost 1, with 16 bases in between. The CDR3 region has the DNA TGTGCCAGCACCATCCCAGGGGATCCCCAAGAGACCCAGTACTTC. It is translated as CASTIPGDPQETQYF.

The chain couples TRBV6-5 to TRBJ1-1, with D unclear. V was trimmed by 8 bases and J by 5 bases, leaving 9 bases between them. There are 11 residues in the CDR3. Germline V gives CDR1 MNHEY, CDR2 SVGAGI. Here the CDR3 reads CASSSLTEAFF. The CDR3 DNA follows: TGTGCCAGCTCTTCGCTTACTGAAGCTTTCTTT.

The V and J genes are TRBV6-6 and TRBJ2-7; 8 nucleotides match TRBD2. After removal of 4 bases from V and 4 bases from J, the junction contained 6 bases not matched to a gene. Germline loops: CDR1 MNHNY, CDR2 SVGAGI (reference sequence). This CDR3 has 14 residues. CDR3 sequence (DNA): TGTGCCAGCAGTTCTCCGGGACTAGGATACGAGCAGTACTTC. Translation: CASSSPGLGYEQYF.

The J gene is TRBJ1-2, the V gene TRBV19; D perhaps matches TRBD1 (5 bases). V was shortened by 6 bases and J by 8 bases, with 13 bases between the two germline ends. Germline loops: CDR1 LNHDA, CDR2 SQIVND (reference sequence). The CDR3 runs 12 residues. CDR3 sequence reads: CASRTGPGGYTF. Here the CDR3 DNA reads TGTGCCAGTAGAACAGGACCAGGCGGCTACACCTTC.

The J gene is TRBJ2-1, the V gene TRBV13, with 10 bases matching TRBD2. There are 18 residues in the CDR3. V trimming: 3 bases; J trimming: 2 bases; junction bases outside the gene matches: 10. Per the germline V gene, CDR1 is PRHDT and CDR2 is FYEKMQ (reference sequence). CDR3 region: CASSFRLAGTRTYNEQFF. The CDR3 DNA is TGTGCCAGCAGCTTCCGACTAGCGGGCACGCGTACCTACAATGAGCAGTTCTTC. Filled out from reference TRBV13 and TRBJ2-1, the complete variable domain reads AAGVIQSPRHLIKEKRETATLKCYPIPRHDTVYWYQQGPGQDPQFLISFYEKMQSDKGSIPDRFSAQQFSDYHSELNMSSLELGDSALYFCASSFRLAGTRTYNEQFFGPGTRLTVL.

V is TRBV10-2 and J is TRBJ2-5, with TRBD1 identical over 7 bases. This CDR3 has 15 residues. The V segment lost 6 bases and the J segment 0 bases; nucleotides outside the gene matches: 7. Looked up from germline, CDR1 is WSHSY and CDR2 is SAAADI. DNA for the CDR3: TGCGCCAGCAGAGGGCCAGGGGGAAACCAAGAGACCCAGTACTTC. Protein sequence: CASRGPGGNQETQYF.

This clone has only one observation. The rearrangement uses TRBV6-5 and TRBJ1-2; a weak D match, TRBD1 (6 bases). The CDR3 spans 15 residues. Germline-derived CDR1 and CDR2 are MNHEY and SVGAGI. Trimming took 6 bases from V and 2 from J, leaving 16 bases between them. The CDR3: CASRPPGGANYGYTF. The DNA for the CDR3 is TGTGCCAGCAGGCCCCCGGGGGGCGCAAACTATGGCTACACCTTC.

CDR3 loop: CASSYQRTNEKLFF. The CDR3 nucleotides read TGTGCCAGCAGTTATCAACGGACTAATGAAAAACTGTTTTTT. The chain joins TRBV6-5 to TRBJ1-4; no definite D call. Germline loops: CDR1 MNHEY, CDR2 SVGAGI. This CDR3 has 14 residues. Trimming stripped 3 bases from V and 2 bases from J, with 7 bases between.

As concerns this clone: A read error is the likely source, as a far larger clone sits one nucleotide away. At the DNA level, this CDR3 is encoded by other sequences in the same sample as well. The chain has TRBV5-5 and TRBJ2-1, with D unclear. The CDR3 covers 12 residues. Trimming cost V 0 bases and J 6 bases, with 4 bases left between them. Germline CDR1 reads SGHKS; CDR2 reads YYEKEE (reference sequence). The CDR3 region is CASSLGGNEQFF. The DNA of the CDR3 is TGTGCCAGCAGCTTGGGAGGCAATGAGCAGTTCTTC.

The chain has TRBV5-1 and TRBJ1-1; D remains ambiguous. The CDR3 is 13 amino acids. V lost 0 bases to trimming and J lost 1 base, with 4 bases between them. Germline V gene lookup returns CDR1 SGHRS and CDR2 YFSETQ. The CDR3 bases are TGCGCCAGCAGCTTGGCAGAGAACACTGAAGCTTTCTTT. Its protein is CASSLAENTEAFF.

The chain combines TRBV10-3 with TRBJ2-7; tentatively, D is TRBD2 (5 bases). Germline lookup yields CDR1 ENHRY and CDR2 SYGVKD. V dropped 7 bases and J dropped 2 bases, with 12 bases sitting between them. The CDR3 is 13 residues long. CDR3 nucleotide sequence: TGTGCCATCATGGAGGCAGGTGCCTACGAGCAGTACTTC. This sequence encodes CAIMEAGAYEQYF.